This T cell receptor (beta chain) was documented in a study of shared clonotypes between healthy human individuals (dated by TCRdb to 2020 to 2022). Regarding the complete study: A few men and a couple of women, aged 18 to 49 years, made up the cohort. For each donor, CD4 naive and CD4 memory were each given three plates, CD8 naive was given two plates, and CD8 memory was given one plate. To estimate repertoire size and how much clonotypes are shared between individuals, the study performed deep sequencing of blood TCR repertoires from a handful of healthy adults. To increase sequencing depth and limit assay-specific biases, TCR repertoire library preparation and sequencing were carried out by different laboratories using diverse techniques. Each donor's leukapheresis produced roughly between about 0.85 and 10 billion PBMCs. The study at large found these results: Pairwise subsampling led to the expectation that sequencing depth would affect the degree of clonotype sharing among donors. Higher generation probabilities were observed for clonotypes shared by all four sorted-subset donors than for non-shared clonotypes. Because the study included a small number of donors, the genetic and exposure-history diversity represented was limited. Only blood was sampled, and tissue TCR repertoires likely differ from those in blood. Larger estimated clonotype richness was generally found for naive subsets than for memory subsets. Even with the large sequencing depth, rarefaction of the sorted-subset datasets indicated that sequencing was incomplete. Sharing across a few donors was observed for approximately 5% of naive CD4, under 4% of naive CD8, over 2% of memory CD4, and about 0.4% of memory CD8 clonotypes.

CD8 naive samples consisted of CD45RO-negative cells that were positively selected for CCR7, yielding a CD45RA+CCR7+ population without TemRA cells. The donors were healthy, HIV-negative adults with no recently reported acute infections or vaccinations. Every donor was a Caucasian adult residing in Nashville, Tennessee, USA. Blood was collected by leukapheresis, and PBMCs were isolated by Ficoll-Histopaque density gradient centrifugation and then cryopreserved in liquid nitrogen vapor phase. Analytical flow cytometry was used to check the purity and quantity of each magnetically sorted T cell population. From each sorted fraction, genomic DNA was isolated and quantified by UV absorbance on a Nanodrop 2000c. V is cut back by 3 bases and J by 4 bases, with 6 bases in the junction unmatched. The CDR3 spans 14 residues, from the cysteine through the phenylalanine. Only CDR3 DNA is held: 42 bases, read in frame from base 1. Based on the germline V gene (reference sequence), the CDR1 and CDR2 sequences are LNHNV and YYDKDF.

Using the deep immunoSEQ assay, multiplex PCR amplified TCR CDR3 regions from genomic DNA. Extracted genomic DNA from each cell subset was distributed evenly across all wells of several immunoSEQ 96-well plates, and each plate was treated as a replicate. For sorted subsets, 150 to 250 ng genomic DNA, equal to 25,000 to 35,000 T cell genomes, was loaded into each replicate PCR. The purified libraries were quantified using a Qubit 3.0 fluorometer, sized with a Bioanalyzer 2100, and then quantified again using the KAPA Library Quantification kit. A separate single-read 150-cycle Illumina NextSeq 550 flow cell was used to sequence each immunoSEQ 96-well plate. In the source study's methods: Because the immunoSEQ output held only junctional sequences and lacked quality scores, the filtering could not match the filtering applied to full-length reads. Sequences were annotated with PyIR, a Python wrapper for IgBLAST v1.9, and V/J genes and CDR3 were assigned using IMGT germline references. Any read was removed if the V/J assignment was weak (E-value above 1e-6), the CDR3 was missing, or the read contained stop codons, out-of-frame junctions, or ambiguous translated residues. V3J clonotypes were defined as sequences sharing the same inferred V gene, J gene, and CDR3 amino acid sequence. To compute the percentage overlap between repertoires, the number of shared unique clonotypes was divided by the size of the smaller repertoire. Repertoire richness was assessed with RTK rarefaction, the Chao1 estimator, and Recon v2.1 estimates of unobserved clonotypes. Generation probabilities for all TCRbeta clonotypes obtained by the gDNA method from four donors were computed using OLGA. TCRdb took this table from immuneACCESS and kept in-frame rearrangements with V and J called. Such tables lack part of the clones; where checked against another copy, unresolved V genes explain under half of the gap, and the rest is unexplained. V, J and clone size are those of that table, while D and trimming were read from the DNA. The sample contains roughly 2.1 million clones, about 92% of them found a single time. 1.5% to 2% of the sample is in the top ten clones.

A remark on this clone: Its antigen is currently not known. No much larger clone exists at a distance of one base, and base qualities are not known.

The receptor chain draws on TRBV15 and TRBJ2-7, and TRBD1 aligns with 7 junction nucleotides. The receptor was derived from a young man in good health. Some clones in this sample may be carry-over from other donors' samples. Sequencing was carried out using naive CD8+ T cells from PBMCs. What the cell subset or site label conveys for this sample: CD45RA+CCR7+. The CDR3 region reads CATSSVTGAYEQYF. The sequence in DNA is TGTGCCACCAGCAGCGTAACAGGGGCGTACGAGCAGTACTTC.